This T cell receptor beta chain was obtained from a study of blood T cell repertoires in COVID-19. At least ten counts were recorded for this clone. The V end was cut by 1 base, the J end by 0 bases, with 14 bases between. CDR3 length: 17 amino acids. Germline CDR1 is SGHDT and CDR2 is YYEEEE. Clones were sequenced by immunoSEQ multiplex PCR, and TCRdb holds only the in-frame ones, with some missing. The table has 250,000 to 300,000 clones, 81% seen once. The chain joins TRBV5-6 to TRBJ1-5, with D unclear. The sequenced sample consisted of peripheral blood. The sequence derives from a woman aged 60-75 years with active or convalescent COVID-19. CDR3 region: CASSLTGESYSNQPQHF. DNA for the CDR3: TGTGCCAGCAGCTTGACCGGGGAAAGTTATAGCAATCAGCCCCAGCATTTT.